The present T cell receptor (beta chain) was sequenced within a study of blood T cells in healthy people across ages (dated by TCRdb to about 2015). Some background on the complete study: In model experiments, template switching captured about one uniquely barcoded TCR beta cDNA molecule for every two T cells. The study measured age-related changes in TCR beta repertoire diversity using deep sequencing normalized with unique cDNA molecular identifiers. Donors were grouped into four age groups: young (average 16 years), middle-aged (less than 40), aged (over 55) and long-lived (approximately 75). To avoid experimental bias, donors of different ages were randomly spread across the sequencing lanes. Using the same blood draw, the study looked at two additional independent replicas of 1 million unique cDNA reads for two donors, one aged 18 to 30 and the other aged 80 or older. Here is what the overall study found, with its caveats: Observed TCR beta diversity per million T cells fell roughly linearly with age, and a significant reduction was already apparent by age approximately 40. Estimates of total diversity based on one million sequenced T cells were considered lower bounds and underestimates. The long-lived group showed more naive CD4+ T cells, fewer expanded clones and increased TCR diversity than the aged group, suggesting age selection. Since profiling was done on bulk unsorted PBMCs, naive and antigen-experienced compartments could not be conclusively compared. Because donor CMV infection status was unknown, age-related changes in expanded clonotypes were potentially confounded. There was a strong correlation between observed TCR beta diversity and the percentage of naive T cells measured by flow cytometry.

The donors were roughly 38 Caucasian individuals from Russia, aged 6 to 90 years, who were systemically healthy. Roughly 9.5 milliliters of peripheral blood were drawn from each donor into EDTA-treated Vacutainer tubes. Ficoll-Paque density-gradient centrifugation was used to isolate PBMCs, with at least 7 million obtained per sample. Trizol reagent was used to extract total RNA from PBMCs, with at least 5 micrograms per sample. For every donor, an aliquot of PBMCs went through flow cytometry to measure the percentages of naive CD45RAhigh/CD27high T cells. From its cysteine to its phenylalanine, the CDR3 spans 18 amino acids. The read is trimmed to its CDR3 DNA, 54 bases read in frame from base 1. Trimmed from V: 0 bases; trimmed from J: 0 bases; junction bases lacking a gene match: 7. As encoded in the germline V gene (reference sequence), CDR1 is DFQATT while CDR2 is SNEGSKA. A remark on this clonotype: This receptor's antigen is unknown. The input lacks base qualities; no much larger clone sits a single base away.

Libraries were built with 5' RACE. The sequencer listed for this sample is Illumina HiSeq 2500. A second PCR of roughly 6 to 12 cycles was run with a J-beta primer mix and a sample-barcoded 5' primer. A template-switch 5' adaptor carrying 12 random nucleotides introduced a unique molecular identifier onto each TCR beta cDNA molecule. Each sample yielded at least 3 million CDR3-containing paired-end reads. First-strand cDNA was synthesized from all RNA with the Mint cDNA synthesis kit, primed by a TRBC-specific oligonucleotide. Following uracil-DNA glycosylase treatment, a first 18-cycle PCR with universal primers M1SS and BC2_uni_R was performed on all cDNA. Under the source paper's analysis protocol: For normalization, 1 million high-quality reads, each with a distinct molecular identifier, were randomly selected from each sample. Reads with shared molecular identifiers were discarded instead of being binned into consensus sequences. MiTCR, with a Q25 quality threshold and the strictest error-elimination algorithm, was used for CDR3 identification, clonotype clustering and error correction. A nonparametric unseen species model using Euler transformation provided a lower-bound estimate of total TCR beta diversity. The raw public data were reprocessed by TCRdb itself: fastp quality trimming at Q25, MiXCR clonotype calling, in-frame beta chains only. Rows are unified per CDR3 protein, each entry keeping the most common DNA and genes. What appears here as the V and J calls and clone size reflects TCRdb's work, not the paper's. Counted in this sample were over 950,000 distinct CDR3 sequences; roughly two fifths of them appeared once. Together, the top ten hold around 13% of the sample.

Specimen: blood. The sequence joins TRBV20-1 to TRBJ2-2, with 10 central nucleotides matching TRBD2. This receptor was identified in a man between 18 and 29 years old in good health. The CDR3 protein: CSAREVQRGGSNTGELFF. The bases are TGCAGTGCTAGAGAGGTCCAGCGGGGGGGCTCGAACACCGGGGAGCTGTTTTTT.